One and the same sample provided the 3 T cell receptor beta chains below, sequenced in a study of shared clonotypes between healthy human individuals (dated by TCRdb to between 2020 and 2021). Library preparation used the immunoSEQ multiplex PCR assay. TCRdb took this table from immuneACCESS and kept in-frame rearrangements with V and J called. Such tables lack part of the clones; where checked against another copy, unresolved V genes explain under half of the gap, and the rest is unexplained. This sample comprises a few million clones, about 92% of them detected only once. 0.35% to 0.5% of the sample is taken by the ten largest. The sequenced material came from naive CD4+ T cells from PBMCs. The sample's cell subset or site label is to be understood as: CD45RA+ positively selected. These receptors all come from a man younger than 35 in good health. Some clones in this sample may be carry-over from other donors' samples.

The V and J genes are TRBV7-6 and TRBJ2-2; D uncertain. Trimming removed 2 bases at V and 6 bases at J, with 4 bases between. CDR3 size: 12 residues. The germline V gene encodes CDR1 SGHVS and CDR2 FNYEAQ. The CDR3 nucleotides are TGTGCCAGCAGCTTATTAGCCGGGGAGCTGTTTTTT. Its protein product is CASSLLAGELFF.

The genes are TRBV10-3 and TRBJ1-4; weak D call: TRBD1 (5 bases). Trimming removed 5 bases from V and 8 bases from J, with 15 bases in between. CDR3 length equals 14 residues. Looked up from germline, CDR1 is ENHRY and CDR2 is SYGVKD. The CDR3 spells CAISPGPKAEKLFF. The CDR3 DNA reads TGTGCCATCAGTCCGGGACCAAAGGCAGAAAAACTGTTTTTT.

The chain carries TRBV6-1 and TRBJ2-7, with 8 nucleotides matching TRBD1. With V trimmed by 7 bases and J by 2 bases, 4 bases remained unmatched. The CDR3 extends over 13 amino acids. CDR1 and CDR2 (germline): MNHNS, SASEGT. This CDR3 reads CASIRQGTYEQYF. The CDR3 bases are TGTGCCAGCATCAGACAGGGGACCTACGAGCAGTACTTC.